The source of this TCR beta chain is a study of T-cell reconstitution after alpha-beta-depleted transplantation in children. This clonotype was observed at least ten times. Preparation of the TCRbeta library was carried out with unique molecular identifiers. TCRdb re-derived calls from the PCR reads in MiXCR, one entry per CDR3 protein. The data show some 200,000 distinct CDR3 sequences, 9% to 10% seen once. J lost 0 bases, V lost 2 bases, and 13 bases had no gene match. The CDR3 is 19 amino acids. The V gene's germline CDR1 is MNHEY and CDR2 SMNVEV (reference sequence). The specimen was PBMCs from the stem cell graft donor, collected from the stem cell graft. The chain is built from TRBV27 and TRBJ2-5; 9 bases match TRBD1. This TCR came from a human donor who donated a stem cell graft to a child with SCID. The CDR3 nucleotides read TGTGCCAGCAGTTTAAGCCCCGGGACAGGGTCGTACTACCAAGAGACCCAGTACTTC. Translated, it gives CASSLSPGTGSYYQETQYF.